Below are 8 T cell receptor beta chains sequenced from a single sample in a study of PD-L1 blockade in urothelial cancer. Libraries were prepared by immunoSEQ multiplex PCR; TCRdb keeps only in-frame clonotypes and omits some of them. The sample carries about 100,000 clones, 91% recorded once. The sequencing here drew on PBMCs, taken around atezolizumab (anti-PD-L1) treatment. The origin of the receptors is an elderly woman with urothelial cancer.

The J gene is TRBJ1-1, the V gene TRBV7-8; D not certain. Between the trimmed V and J ends, which lost 4 bases and 1 base, there was a span of 16 bases. This CDR3 is built from 16 residues. Germline V gives CDR1 SGHVS, CDR2 FQNEAQ. CDR3 residues: CASSSTNPHQNTEAFF. The CDR3 DNA is TGTGCCAGCAGCTCCACAAACCCTCACCAGAACACTGAAGCTTTCTTT.

The chain joins TRBV2 to TRBJ1-4; D is unresolved. Looked up from germline, CDR1 is SNHLY and CDR2 is FYNNEI. Deletions cut 8 bases from V and 2 bases from J, with 15 bases between. The CDR3 spans 15 residues. This CDR3 reads CASEPRGITNEKLFF. The CDR3 DNA reads TGTGCCAGCGAGCCGAGAGGGATCACTAATGAAAAACTGTTTTTT.

V gene TRBV5-1 combines with J gene TRBJ2-1; 11 bases match TRBD2. This CDR3 contains 15 residues. Germline V gene lookup returns CDR1 SGHRS and CDR2 YFSETQ. J gave up 8 bases and V 3 bases, and 7 bases lay outside the gene matches. The CDR3 bases are TGCGCCAGCAGCTCCCAACTAGCGGGGGTCGATGAGCAGTTCTTC. Its translation is CASSSQLAGVDEQFF.

The V gene is TRBV30, the J gene TRBJ2-5, with TRBD2 matching over 15 bases. CDR1 and CDR2 (germline): GTSNPN, SVGIG (reference sequence). The length of the CDR3 is 15 residues. The junction had 4 bases not matched to a gene; V was cut back by 3 bases and J by 5 bases. In DNA, the CDR3 is TGTGCCTGGAGCGCGGGACTAGCGGGAGGTGAGACCCAGTACTTC. Translating gives CAWSAGLAGGETQYF.

The J gene is TRBJ2-1, the V gene TRBV10-3, with unresolved D. The CDR3 has 13 amino acids. Germline assignment: CDR1 ENHRY and CDR2 SYGVKD. Trimming shortened V by 6 bases and J by 3 bases, and 9 bases separated the two germline ends. Written as DNA, the CDR3 is TGTGCCATCAGCTTTGGCAACTACAATGAGCAGTTCTTC. This codes for CAISFGNYNEQFF.

The chain recombines TRBV25-1 with TRBJ2-7, with 10 nucleotides matching TRBD2. Looked up from germline, CDR1 is MGHDK and CDR2 is SYGVNS. The V segment lost 5 bases and the J segment 6 bases; nucleotides outside the gene matches: 7. The length of the CDR3 is 14 residues. CDR3 residues: CASSTLAGSGEQYF. DNA of the CDR3: TGTGCCAGCAGTACACTAGCGGGATCTGGCGAGCAGTACTTC.

This sequence joins TRBV18 and TRBJ2-7; TRBD2 matches at 10 bases. Germline-derived CDR1 and CDR2 are KGHSH and LQKENI. The CDR3 length is 15 residues. The junction had 9 bases not matched to a gene; V was cut back by 6 bases and J by 4 bases. The CDR3: CASSPGASGSYEQYF. The CDR3 region has the DNA TGTGCCAGCTCCCCCGGGGCTAGCGGGAGTTACGAGCAGTACTTC.

The chain links TRBV9 to TRBJ1-4, with 9 positions matching TRBD1. This CDR3 is built from 15 residues. Germline CDR1 SGDLS, CDR2 YYNGEE. Unmatched junction bases numbered 4, after V lost 5 bases and J lost 2 bases. Here the CDR3 DNA reads TGTGCCAGCAGTAGACAGGGGGGGACTAATGAAAAACTGTTTTTT. Its translation: CASSRQGGTNEKLFF.